The 26 T cell receptor beta chains given below trace back to one sample, sequenced in a study of blood T cell repertoires in COVID-19. This table comes from immunoSEQ multiplex PCR, and its TCRdb copy is limited to in-frame clones, with some not included. The table lists 250,000 to 300,000 clones, around 83% of them singletons, with around 5.4% in the top ten. The specimen sequenced was peripheral blood. Receptor source: a man at least 80 years old with acute or convalescent COVID-19.

The CDR3 DNA is TGTGCCAGCAGCTTTACCCCCGCCACAGCGGGGGTTAATGAGCAGTTCTTC. It translates to CASSFTPATAGVNEQFF. J is TRBJ2-1 and V is TRBV7-3, with 8 nucleotides matching TRBD2. The CDR3 totals 17 residues. Per the germline V gene, CDR1 is SGHTA and CDR2 is FQGTGA. Trimming took 3 bases from V and 7 from J; bases not matched to a gene: 14. Using reference TRBV7-3 and TRBJ2-1 for the parts outside the CDR3, the full variable domain is GAGVSQTPSNKVTEKGKYVELRCDPISGHTALYWYRQSLGQGPEFLIYFQGTGAADDSGLPNDRFFAVRPEGSVSTLKIQRTERGDSAVYLCASSFTPATAGVNEQFFGPGTRLTVL.

This chain uses TRBV6-5 with TRBJ2-3; D ambiguous. CDR1 is MNHEY, CDR2 SVGAGI, per germline. V lost 5 bases to trimming and J lost 2 bases, with 8 bases between them. This CDR3 has 13 amino acids. The CDR3 sequence is CASSRQITDTQYF. The CDR3 nucleotides are TGTGCCAGCAGTCGTCAGATCACAGATACGCAGTATTTT.

This clone was seen a few times. The genes are TRBV28 and TRBJ2-7, with D possibly being TRBD1 (6 bases). The CDR3 length is 13 residues. Looked up from germline, CDR1 is MDHEN and CDR2 is SYDVKM. Trimming cost V 9 bases and J 7 bases, with 19 bases left between them. CDR3 nucleotide sequence: TGTGCCAGTCAGGGCAGGGGCCTGGGGGAGCAGTACTTC. This translates into CASQGRGLGEQYF. Complete variable domain (other parts from reference TRBV28 and TRBJ2-7): DVKVTQSSRYLVKRTGEKVFLECVQDMDHENMFWYRQDPGLGLRLIYFSYDVKMKEKGDIPEGYSVSREKKERFSLILESASTNQTSMYLCASQGRGLGEQYFGPGTRLTVT.

The genes are TRBV27 and TRBJ2-3; 10 positions agree with TRBD2. The germline CDR1 and CDR2 sequences are MNHEY and SMNVEV (reference sequence). Trimming took 1 base from V and 5 from J; bases not matched to a gene: 6. The CDR3 sequence is 16 residues long. CDR3 region: CASSLFLAGVGDTQYF. The CDR3 nucleotides read TGTGCCAGCAGTTTATTTCTAGCGGGGGTTGGAGATACGCAGTATTTT.

The chain carries TRBV3-1 (or the pseudogene TRBV3-2) and TRBJ1-6; a weak D match, TRBD1 (6 bases). This CDR3 has 17 residues. The germline gives CDR1 LGHDT, CDR2 YNNKEL (reference sequence). V gave up 0 bases and J gave up 9 bases, with 18 bases separating them. CDR3 sequence reads: CASSQEAGVIGGSPLHF. For the CDR3, the DNA is TGTGCCAGCAGCCAAGAGGCTGGTGTCATAGGGGGTTCACCCCTCCACTTT.

There are a few counts of this clone. The chain links TRBV2 to TRBJ1-5, with a weak D call TRBD1 (5 bases). Germline V gene sequence: CDR1 SNHLY, CDR2 FYNNEI. Between the trimmed V and J ends, which lost 3 bases and 6 bases, there was a span of 9 bases. CDR3 length: 13 amino acids. CDR3 amino acids: CASSDREGQPQHF. CDR3 DNA sequence: TGTGCCAGCAGTGACAGGGAAGGTCAGCCCCAGCATTTT.

The chain carries TRBV19 and TRBJ2-2; D remains ambiguous. CDR1 and CDR2 (germline): LNHDA, SQIVND (reference sequence). The CDR3 totals 14 residues. Trimming stripped 1 base from V and 4 bases from J, with 7 bases between. The DNA of the CDR3 is TGTGCCAGTAGTATAGTCGGTTTCACCGGGGAGCTGTTTTTT. Protein sequence: CASSIVGFTGELFF.

This sequence joins TRBV6-5 and TRBJ1-1; D is possibly TRBD1 (5 bases). Germline-derived CDR1 and CDR2 are MNHEY and SVGAGI. The CDR3 is made up of 13 amino acids. With 0 bases removed from V and 10 bases from J, the gap between germline ends came to 12 bases. CDR3 amino acids: CASSYSGAASAFF. CDR3 nucleotides: TGTGCCAGCAGTTACTCTGGGGCAGCCTCAGCTTTCTTT.

The CDR3 coding sequence is TGTGCCAGCAGCCAAGACTTTAACACCAGGGCAACTAATGAAAAACTGTTTTTT. Amino acid sequence: CASSQDFNTRATNEKLFF. The chain is built from TRBV4-2 and TRBJ1-4; TRBD1 might be the D (5 bases). CDR3 length: 18 residues. Germline V gene data show CDR1 as LGHNA and CDR2 as YNFKEQ. V shed 0 bases and J shed 0 bases, with 14 bases lying between them.

This clone was observed a few times. This chain uses TRBV9 with TRBJ2-2, with TRBD1 as a possible D gene (5 bases). The germline V gene has CDR1 SGDLS and CDR2 YYNGEE. V dropped 5 bases and J dropped 6 bases, with 20 bases sitting between them. This CDR3 contains 16 residues. In DNA form, the CDR3 reads TGTGCCAGCAGGTGGGGTCAGGGCATCTCCGCCGGGGAGCTGTTTTTT. This translates into CASRWGQGISAGELFF.

CDR3 DNA: TGTGCCAGCGCCCAGTTAGCGGGAGGTAGCTCCTACAATGAGCAGTTCTTC. Protein product: CASAQLAGGSSYNEQFF. V usage is TRBV18 and J usage is TRBJ2-1, with TRBD2 matching 10 bases. CDR1 and CDR2 from the germline V gene are KGHSH and LQKENI. Unmatched junction bases numbered 10, after V lost 8 bases and J lost 0 bases. The CDR3 runs to 17 residues.

J is TRBJ1-1 and V is TRBV6-1; no clear D. CDR3 length equals 12 residues. The germline gives CDR1 MNHNS, CDR2 SASEGT. V was trimmed by 3 bases and J by 11 bases, leaving 13 bases between them. In DNA form, the CDR3 reads TGTGCCAGCAGTGATCAGATTGCCCTGGCTTTCTTT. Protein: CASSDQIALAFF.

This clone was detected a few times. The chain recombines TRBV5-1 with TRBJ2-1; 12 bases agree with TRBD2. Germline V gene lookup returns CDR1 SGHRS and CDR2 YFSETQ. This CDR3 is built from 16 residues. With V trimmed by 4 bases and J by 3 bases, 5 bases remained unmatched. DNA of the CDR3: TGCGCCAGCAGCCTCACTAGCGGGGGGCTCTACAATGAGCAGTTCTTC. Protein: CASSLTSGGLYNEQFF. Full variable domain (missing parts from reference TRBV5-1 and TRBJ2-1): KAGVTQTPRYLIKTRGQQVTLSCSPISGHRSVSWYQQTPGQGLQFLFEYFSETQRNKGNFPGRFSGRQFSNSRSEMNVSTLELGDSALYLCASSLTSGGLYNEQFFGPGTRLTVL.

The rearrangement links TRBV3-1 (or the pseudogene TRBV3-2) to TRBJ2-3; 9 bases are shared with TRBD2. The junction had 13 bases not matched to a gene; V was cut back by 5 bases and J by 4 bases. Germline loops: CDR1 LGHDT, CDR2 YNNKEL (reference sequence). This CDR3 spans 17 amino acids. The CDR3 bases are TGTGCCAGCAGCGACAGGACCCTAGCGGGGCCCTCAGATACGCAGTATTTT. Translated, it gives CASSDRTLAGPSDTQYF.

This clone has more than one count but fewer than ten. The V and J genes are TRBV2 and TRBJ1-5; 8 nucleotides align to TRBD1. Germline V gene data show CDR1 as SNHLY and CDR2 as FYNNEI. This CDR3 contains 14 residues. V shed 6 bases, J shed 3 bases, and the junction held 4 bases outside the gene matches. DNA for the CDR3: TGTGCCAGCAGCACAGGGGGAATCAATCAGCCCCAGCATTTT. Its protein is CASSTGGINQPQHF.

V usage is TRBV15 and J usage is TRBJ1-3; a possible D gene is TRBD1 (5 bases). The ends were cut back, 6 bases at V and 0 bases at J, with 9 bases in the middle. The CDR3 length is 14 residues. Germline CDR1 is LNHNV and CDR2 is YYDKDF (reference sequence). This CDR3 reads CATRAGGSGNTIYF. The CDR3 DNA is TGTGCCACCAGAGCGGGGGGCTCTGGAAACACCATATATTTT.

The chain links TRBV14 to TRBJ2-1, with 15 bases aligning to TRBD2. The germline CDR1 and CDR2 sequences are SGHDN and FVKESK. The CDR3 is made up of 17 amino acids. V was clipped by 5 bases and J by 2 bases; unmatched bases: 4. The CDR3 spells CASSGGLAGGTYNEQFF. The CDR3 DNA is TGTGCCAGCAGCGGGGGACTAGCGGGGGGTACCTACAATGAGCAGTTCTTC.

This chain joins TRBV5-1 and TRBJ2-5, with a weak D call TRBD2 (6 bases). Trimming removed 4 bases from V and 5 bases from J, with 15 bases in between. The germline CDR1 and CDR2 sequences are SGHRS and YFSETQ. The CDR3 is 14 amino acids. DNA of the CDR3: TGCGCCAGCAGCCCCGGTTTCGGAGGGGAGACCCAGTACTTC. Encoded protein: CASSPGFGGETQYF.

This sequence joins TRBV9 and TRBJ2-1; TRBD2 matches at 11 bases. The CDR3 is 16 amino acids. The germline gives CDR1 SGDLS, CDR2 YYNGEE. After removal of 7 bases from V and 8 bases from J, the junction contained 14 bases not matched to a gene. The CDR3 loop reads CASGLLGSGRAHEQFF. The DNA of the CDR3 is TGTGCCAGCGGATTGTTGGGTAGCGGGAGGGCCCATGAGCAGTTCTTC.

The sample holds one count of this clone. This sequence joins TRBV6-2 or TRBV6-3 and TRBJ2-7; 11 bases fit TRBD2. In germline, CDR1 is MNHEY, CDR2 SVGEGT. V lost 5 bases and J lost 3; bases outside the gene matches: 6. The CDR3 consists of 15 residues. CDR3 amino acids: CASSKTGTSGYEQYF. For the CDR3, the DNA is TGTGCCAGCAGTAAAACCGGGACTAGCGGCTACGAGCAGTACTTC.

The chain employs TRBV6-1 and TRBJ1-4; TRBD1 agrees at 7 bases. The CDR3 covers 20 residues. With 1 base clipped from V and 0 bases from J, the junction kept 14 bases outside the gene matches. The V gene's germline CDR1 is MNHNS and CDR2 SASEGT. In DNA form, the CDR3 reads TGTGCCAGCAGTGAAGTTTCGGCAGGGGGATACTTTTCAACTAATGAAAAACTGTTTTTT. Encoded protein: CASSEVSAGGYFSTNEKLFF.

The sample holds one count of this clone. V usage is TRBV5-1 and J usage is TRBJ2-7; no firm D call. This CDR3 is 16 amino acids long. V lost 4 bases and J lost 2, with 19 bases in between. Germline V gene sequence: CDR1 SGHRS, CDR2 YFSETQ. CDR3 sequence reads: CASSMSIRVGTYEQYF. The CDR3 DNA sequence: TGCGCCAGCAGCATGAGCATTCGGGTTGGCACCTACGAGCAGTACTTC.

The rearrangement uses TRBV7-9 and TRBJ2-3; 8 bases map to TRBD1. Germline CDR1 and CDR2: SEHNR and FQNEAQ (reference sequence). This CDR3 spans 15 amino acids. V shed 3 bases, J shed 1 base, and the junction held 3 bases outside the gene matches. The CDR3 loop reads CASSFPGQGTDTQYF. Here the CDR3 DNA reads TGTGCCAGCAGCTTCCCGGGACAGGGCACAGATACGCAGTATTTT.

In the case of this clone: The identical CDR3 is also encoded by other nucleotide sequences in the sample. This chain connects TRBV27 to TRBJ2-5; 10 bases fit TRBD1. This CDR3 is 14 amino acids long. V lost 6 bases and J lost 2; bases outside the gene matches: 3. Germline V lookup: CDR1 MNHEY, CDR2 SMNVEV (reference sequence). The CDR3 DNA reads TGTGCCAGCAGGGGACAGGGGAATCAAGAGACCCAGTACTTC. It yields the protein CASRGQGNQETQYF.

The rearrangement uses TRBV13 and TRBJ1-1; 9 bases fit TRBD1. The V gene end was trimmed by 5 bases and the J gene end by 3 bases; junction bases not matched to a gene: 7. Germline V gives CDR1 PRHDT, CDR2 FYEKMQ (reference sequence). The CDR3 runs to 15 residues. This CDR3 is CASSAGQGFDTEAFF. The CDR3, as DNA: TGTGCCAGCAGCGCCGGACAGGGGTTCGACACTGAAGCTTTCTTT.

The rearrangement joins TRBV19 to TRBJ2-3; 7 positions agree with TRBD1. The CDR3 contains 15 residues. Trimming at V came to 7 bases and at J to 6 bases, leaving 13 bases not matched to a gene. Germline CDR1 and CDR2: LNHDA and SQIVND (reference sequence). CDR3 region: CASTLTGALWDTQYF. The CDR3 nucleotides read TGTGCCAGTACCCTCACAGGGGCTTTATGGGATACGCAGTATTTT.